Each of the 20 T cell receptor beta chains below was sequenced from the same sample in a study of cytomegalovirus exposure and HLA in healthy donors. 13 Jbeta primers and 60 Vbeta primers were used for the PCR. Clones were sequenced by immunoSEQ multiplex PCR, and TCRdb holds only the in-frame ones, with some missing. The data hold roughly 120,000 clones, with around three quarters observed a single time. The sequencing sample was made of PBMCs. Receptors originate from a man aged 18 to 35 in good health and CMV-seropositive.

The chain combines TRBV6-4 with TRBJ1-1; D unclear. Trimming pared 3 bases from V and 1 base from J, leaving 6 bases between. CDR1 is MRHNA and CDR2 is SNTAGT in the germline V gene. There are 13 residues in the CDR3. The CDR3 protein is CASSETENTEAFF. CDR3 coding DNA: TGTGCCAGCAGTGAAACAGAGAACACTGAAGCTTTCTTT.

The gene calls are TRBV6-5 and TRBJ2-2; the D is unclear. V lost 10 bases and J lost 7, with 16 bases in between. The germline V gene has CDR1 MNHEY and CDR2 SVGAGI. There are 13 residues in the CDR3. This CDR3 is CATCLPESGELFF. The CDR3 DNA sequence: TGTGCCACTTGCCTCCCAGAAAGCGGGGAGCTGTTTTTT.

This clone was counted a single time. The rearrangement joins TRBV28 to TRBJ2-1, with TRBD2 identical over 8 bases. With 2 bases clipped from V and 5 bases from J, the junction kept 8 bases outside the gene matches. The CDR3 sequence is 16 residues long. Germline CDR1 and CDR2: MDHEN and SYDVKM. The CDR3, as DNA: TGTGCCAGCAGTTTAGGGCCCCACGGGGGGGACAATGAGCAGTTCTTC. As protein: CASSLGPHGGDNEQFF.

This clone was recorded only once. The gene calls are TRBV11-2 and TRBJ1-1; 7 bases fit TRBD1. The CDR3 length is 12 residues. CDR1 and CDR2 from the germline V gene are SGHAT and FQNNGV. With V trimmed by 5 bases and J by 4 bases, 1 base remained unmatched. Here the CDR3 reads CASSPGGTEAFF. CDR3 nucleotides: TGTGCCAGCAGCCCAGGGGGCACTGAAGCTTTCTTT.

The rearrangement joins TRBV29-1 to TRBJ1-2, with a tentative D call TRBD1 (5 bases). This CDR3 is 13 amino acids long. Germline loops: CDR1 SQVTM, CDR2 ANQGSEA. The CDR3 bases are TGCAGTGGAGGGGACGGGGACCGCCCTAGCTACACCTTC. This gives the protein CSGGDGDRPSYTF.

CDR3 DNA: TGTGCCAGCAGCCAAGGACAGGGGGCTCAAGAAAAACTGTTTTTT. Protein: CASSQGQGAQEKLFF. The genes are TRBV4-2 and TRBJ1-4; 10 nucleotides align to TRBD1. The CDR3 contains 15 residues. V shed 1 base and J 8 bases; nucleotides not matched to a gene: 4. Germline values: CDR1 LGHNA, CDR2 YNFKEQ.

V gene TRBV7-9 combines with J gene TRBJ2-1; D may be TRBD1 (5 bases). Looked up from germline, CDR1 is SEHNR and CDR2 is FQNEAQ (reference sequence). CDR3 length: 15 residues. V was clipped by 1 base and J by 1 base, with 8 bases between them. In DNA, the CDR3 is TGTGCCAGCAGCTTAGACAGGCTATCCTACAATGAGCAGTTCTTC. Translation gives CASSLDRLSYNEQFF.

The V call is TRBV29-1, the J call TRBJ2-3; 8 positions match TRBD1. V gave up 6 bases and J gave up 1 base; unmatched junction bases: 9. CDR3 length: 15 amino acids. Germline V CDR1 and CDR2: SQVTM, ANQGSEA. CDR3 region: CSVRGAGGRTDTQYF. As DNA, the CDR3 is TGCAGCGTCCGAGGGGCAGGGGGCCGCACAGATACGCAGTATTTT.

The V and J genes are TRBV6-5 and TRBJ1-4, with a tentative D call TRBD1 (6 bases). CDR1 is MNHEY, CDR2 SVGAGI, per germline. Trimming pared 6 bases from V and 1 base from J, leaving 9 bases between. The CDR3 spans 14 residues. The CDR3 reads CASSAGVTNEKLFF. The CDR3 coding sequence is TGTGCCAGCAGCGCAGGGGTAACTAATGAAAAACTGTTTTTT.

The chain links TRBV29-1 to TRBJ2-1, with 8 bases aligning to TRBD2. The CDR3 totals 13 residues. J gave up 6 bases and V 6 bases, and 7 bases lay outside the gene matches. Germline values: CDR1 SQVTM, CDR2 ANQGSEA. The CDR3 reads CSVEGLEINEQFF. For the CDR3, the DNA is TGCAGCGTGGAGGGACTAGAAATCAATGAGCAGTTCTTC.

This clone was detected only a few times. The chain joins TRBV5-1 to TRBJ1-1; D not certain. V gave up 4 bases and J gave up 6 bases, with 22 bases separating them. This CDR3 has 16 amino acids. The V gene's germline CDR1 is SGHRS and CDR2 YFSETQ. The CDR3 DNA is TGCGCCAGCAGCCTCCTAGGCGCGGGAGTGAGCGCTGAAGCTTTCTTT. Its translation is CASSLLGAGVSAEAFF. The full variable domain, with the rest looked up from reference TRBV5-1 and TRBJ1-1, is KAGVTQTPRYLIKTRGQQVTLSCSPISGHRSVSWYQQTPGQGLQFLFEYFSETQRNKGNFPGRFSGRQFSNSRSEMNVSTLELGDSALYLCASSLLGAGVSAEAFFGQGTRLTVV.

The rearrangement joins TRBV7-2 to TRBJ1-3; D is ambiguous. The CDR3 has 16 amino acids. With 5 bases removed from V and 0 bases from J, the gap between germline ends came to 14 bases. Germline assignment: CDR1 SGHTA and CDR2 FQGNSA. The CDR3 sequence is CASSPARGYSGNTIYF. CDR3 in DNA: TGTGCCAGCAGCCCCGCCCGGGGATACTCTGGAAACACCATATATTTT. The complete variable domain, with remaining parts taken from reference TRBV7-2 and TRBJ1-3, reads GAGVSQSPSNKVTEKGKDVELRCDPISGHTALYWYRQSLGQGLEFLIYFQGNSAPDKSGLPSDRFSAERTGGSVSTLTIQRTQQEDSAVYLCASSPARGYSGNTIYFGEGSWLTVV.

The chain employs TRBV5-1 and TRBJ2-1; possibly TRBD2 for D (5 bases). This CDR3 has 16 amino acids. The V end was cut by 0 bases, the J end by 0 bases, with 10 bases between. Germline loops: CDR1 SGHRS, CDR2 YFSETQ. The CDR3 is CASSLEPGSSYNEQFF. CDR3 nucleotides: TGCGCCAGCAGCTTGGAGCCGGGGAGCTCCTACAATGAGCAGTTCTTC.

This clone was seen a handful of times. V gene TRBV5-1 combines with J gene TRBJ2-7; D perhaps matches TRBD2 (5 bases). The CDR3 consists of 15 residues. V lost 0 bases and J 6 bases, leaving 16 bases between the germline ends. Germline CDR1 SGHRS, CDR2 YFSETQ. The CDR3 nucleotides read TGCGCCAGCAGCTTGGATTCGTCGGGGTTCGGCGAGCAGTACTTC. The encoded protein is CASSLDSSGFGEQYF.

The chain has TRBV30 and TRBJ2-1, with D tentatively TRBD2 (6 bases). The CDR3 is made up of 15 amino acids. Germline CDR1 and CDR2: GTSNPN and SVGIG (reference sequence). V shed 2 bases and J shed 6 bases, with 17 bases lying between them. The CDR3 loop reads CAWSKTHIGGNEQFF. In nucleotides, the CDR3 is TGTGCCTGGAGTAAAACGCACATCGGGGGCAATGAGCAGTTCTTC.

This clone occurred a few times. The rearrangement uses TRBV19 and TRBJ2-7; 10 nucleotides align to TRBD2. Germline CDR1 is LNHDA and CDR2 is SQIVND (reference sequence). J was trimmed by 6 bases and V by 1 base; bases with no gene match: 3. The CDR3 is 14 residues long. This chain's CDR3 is CASSIASGSIEQYF. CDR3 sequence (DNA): TGTGCCAGTAGTATAGCTAGCGGGAGTATCGAGCAGTACTTC.

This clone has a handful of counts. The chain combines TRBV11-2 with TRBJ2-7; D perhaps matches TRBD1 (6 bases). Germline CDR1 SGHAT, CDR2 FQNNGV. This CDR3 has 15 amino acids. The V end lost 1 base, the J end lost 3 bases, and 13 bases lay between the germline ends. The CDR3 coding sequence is TGTGCCAGCAGCTTAGTGGACAGCCTCATCTACGAGCAGTACTTC. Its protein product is CASSLVDSLIYEQYF.

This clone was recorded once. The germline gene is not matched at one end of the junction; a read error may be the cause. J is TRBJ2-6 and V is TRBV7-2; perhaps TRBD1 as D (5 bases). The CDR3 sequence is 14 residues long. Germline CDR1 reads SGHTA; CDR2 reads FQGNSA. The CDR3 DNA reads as TGTGCCAGCAGCCAAGCTTCTGGGGCCAACGGCCTGACTTTC. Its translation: CASSQASGANGLTF.

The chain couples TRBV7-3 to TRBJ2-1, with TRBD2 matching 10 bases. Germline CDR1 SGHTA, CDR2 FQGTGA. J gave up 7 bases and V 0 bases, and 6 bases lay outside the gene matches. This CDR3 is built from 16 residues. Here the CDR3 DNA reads TGTGCCAGCAGCTTAACCCCGGGACTAGCGTCGAATGAGCAGTTCTTC. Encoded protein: CASSLTPGLASNEQFF.

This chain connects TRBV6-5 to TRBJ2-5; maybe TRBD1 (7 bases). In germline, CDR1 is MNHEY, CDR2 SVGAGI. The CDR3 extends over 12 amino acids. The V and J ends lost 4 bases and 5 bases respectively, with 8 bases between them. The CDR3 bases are TGTGCCAGCAGTTCAGGGGGGGAGACCCAGTACTTC. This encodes CASSSGGETQYF.